Each of the 5 T cell receptor beta chains below was sequenced from the same sample in a study of T-cell reconstitution after alpha-beta-depleted transplantation in children. This sample's TCRbeta library carried unique molecular identifier barcodes. TCRdb independently ran MiXCR on the PCR reads; one entry per CDR3 protein. The repertoire holds about 510,000 distinct CDR3 sequences, with roughly an eighth as singletons. Sequenced here: PBMCs, mostly from graft donor cells, sampled 180 days after TCRalphabeta/CD19-depleted stem cell transplant. The receptor source for this set is a female patient aged 2-9 years who had a stem cell transplant for aplastic anemia, so the T cells may come from the graft donor.

This clonotype was picked up a small number of times. The chain recombines TRBV15 with TRBJ1-5, with 8 positions matching TRBD1. Germline V gives CDR1 LNHNV, CDR2 YYDKDF (reference sequence). This CDR3 has 14 residues. V shed 3 bases and J 6 bases; nucleotides not matched to a gene: 4. CDR3 coding DNA: TGTGCCACCAGCAGGAAACAGGGGGTTCAGCCCCAGCATTTT. It codes for CATSRKQGVQPQHF.

In regard to this clonotype: At one end, the junction sequence differs from germline, possibly due to a read error. The chain uses TRBV6-5 and TRBJ2-3; perhaps TRBD2 as D (6 bases). Germline V gene data show CDR1 as MNHEY and CDR2 as SVGAGI. The CDR3 loop spans 15 amino acids. The CDR3: CASSYSGRGPDRQYF. As DNA, the CDR3 is TGTGCCAGCAGTTACTCCGGGCGGGGTCCAGATAGGCAGTATTTT.

The genes are TRBV12-5 and TRBJ2-7; D assignment may be TRBD1 or TRBD2 (5 bases each). Germline V gene lookup returns CDR1 LGHNT and CDR2 FRNRAP. Trimming pared 6 bases from V and 4 bases from J, leaving 13 bases between. This CDR3 contains 13 residues. This CDR3 is CASGLDRGYEQYV. The CDR3 region has the DNA TGTGCTAGTGGACTAGACAGAGGATACGAGCAGTACGTC.

In this sample, this clonotype turned up many times. V and J are TRBV24-1 and TRBJ2-1; D may correspond to TRBD1 or TRBD2 (6 bases each). Germline assignment: CDR1 KGHDR and CDR2 SFDVKD. With 2 bases removed from V and 9 bases from J, the gap between germline ends came to 16 bases. The CDR3 is made up of 15 amino acids. The CDR3 nucleotides read TGTGCCACCAGTGATTGGGGGGCAGGGCGAGGTGAGCAGTTCTTC. Protein sequence: CATSDWGAGRGEQFF.

This clonotype was picked up a small number of times. The chain couples TRBV29-1 to TRBJ2-1; no firm D call. Germline CDR1 and CDR2: SQVTM and ANQGSEA. This CDR3 has 11 amino acids. V was clipped by 7 bases and J by 4 bases, with 8 bases between them. As DNA, the CDR3 is TGCAGCGGGAATCTATACAATGAGCAGTTCTTC. The encoded protein is CSGNLYNEQFF.